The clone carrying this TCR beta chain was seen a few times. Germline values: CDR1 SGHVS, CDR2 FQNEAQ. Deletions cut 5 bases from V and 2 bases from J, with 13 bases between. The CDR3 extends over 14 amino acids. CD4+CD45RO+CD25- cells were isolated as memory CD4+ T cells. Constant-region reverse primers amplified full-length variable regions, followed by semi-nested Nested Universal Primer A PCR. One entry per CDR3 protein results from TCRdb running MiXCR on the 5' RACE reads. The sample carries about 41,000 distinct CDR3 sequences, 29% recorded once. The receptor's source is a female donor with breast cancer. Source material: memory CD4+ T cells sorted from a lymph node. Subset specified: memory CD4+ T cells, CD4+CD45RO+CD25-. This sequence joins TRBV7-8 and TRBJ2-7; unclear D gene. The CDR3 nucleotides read TGTGCCAGCAGCCTAGAGACGGTTACCTACGAGCAGTACTTC. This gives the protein CASSLETVTYEQYF.